This is a list of T cell receptor beta chains from one sample in a study of blood T cell repertoires in COVID-19. Repertoires were generated with immunoSEQ multiplex PCR, while TCRdb's copy carries only in-frame clones and drops some. The repertoire includes about 210,000 clones, around 92% of them detected once, and approximately 1.2% sits in the top ten. Sequencing used peripheral blood. The receptors were sampled from a man aged 25 to 40 with acute or convalescent COVID-19. The CDR3 runs from the conserved cysteine through the conserved F or W. D genes are given only for firm matches. Clone sizes are given selectively: once, few, many, or a class where the clone is expanded.

j_call clone_size d_call v_call cdr3_aa cdr3_nt
TRBJ2-5 NA NA TRBV5-3 CARVRLSGQETQYF TGTGCCAGAGTCCGGCTTAGCGGCCAAGAGACCCAGTACTTC
TRBJ2-5 NA TRBD2 TRBV5-5 CASSLLTSGPETQYF TGTGCCAGCAGCTTGTTGACTAGCGGGCCAGAGACCCAGTACTTC
TRBJ1-2 NA NA TRBV11-1 CASSYGVFYGYTF TGTGCCAGCAGCTACGGGGTTTTCTATGGCTACACCTTC
TRBJ2-1 NA TRBD2 TRBV11-2 CASSRLSGSGRFNEQFF TGTGCCAGCAGCCGACTCAGTGGGAGCGGGAGATTCAATGAGCAGTTCTTC
TRBJ1-2 NA TRBD1 TRBV9 CASSPQQGGYGYTF TGTGCCAGCAGCCCCCAACAGGGGGGCTATGGCTACACCTTC
TRBJ2-5 NA NA TRBV2 CASSGWLVAETQYF TGTGCCAGCAGTGGATGGTTGGTAGCGGAGACCCAGTACTTC
TRBJ2-7 NA NA TRBV5-1 CASSLAQQGSEQYF TGCGCCAGCAGCTTGGCGCAGCAGGGGTCCGAGCAGTACTTC
TRBJ1-2 NA TRBD1 TRBV19 CASSYDRVSVYGYTF TGTGCCAGTAGTTACGACAGGGTCAGCGTCTATGGCTACACCTTC
TRBJ2-7 NA NA TRBV6-1 CASSEQGLTYEQYF TGTGCCAGCAGTGAACAGGGGTTAACCTACGAGCAGTACTTC
TRBJ2-7 NA NA TRBV5-5 CASSSNYGTYEQYF TGTGCCAGCAGCTCCAATTACGGGACCTACGAGCAGTACTTC
TRBJ2-1 NA NA TRBV5-1 CASSLTGFVQGRDHNEQFF TGCGCCAGCAGCTTGACAGGGTTCGTACAAGGTAGGGACCACAATGAGCAGTTCTTC
TRBJ1-5 NA TRBD1 TRBV5-1 CASSRTGEENQPQHF TGCGCCAGCAGCCGGACAGGGGAGGAAAATCAGCCCCAGCATTTT
TRBJ1-3 NA NA TRBV18 CASSPARGNTIYF TGTGCCAGCTCACCAGCCAGAGGAAACACCATATATTTT
TRBJ1-5 NA TRBD1 TRBV19 CASSTRDRGSNQPQHF TGTGCCAGTAGTACCCGGGACAGGGGTAGCAATCAGCCCCAGCATTTT
TRBJ2-7 few NA TRBV6-5 CASQTAYEQYF TGTGCCAGCCAGACAGCCTACGAGCAGTACTTC
TRBJ2-5 NA TRBD2 TRBV30 CAWSGSGRAGETQYF TGTGCCTGGAGCGGTAGCGGGAGGGCCGGAGAGACCCAGTACTTC
TRBJ2-3 NA TRBD2 TRBV5-6 CASSPRSGGDTQYF TGTGCCAGCAGCCCCCGGAGCGGGGGAGATACGCAGTATTTT
TRBJ2-3 NA TRBD1 TRBV29-1 CSVVPGGDTQYF TGCAGCGTTGTTCCAGGGGGCGATACGCAGTATTTT
TRBJ2-7 NA NA TRBV27 CASSTTYEQYF TGTGCCAGCAGTACCACATACGAGCAGTACTTC
TRBJ2-6 NA NA TRBV7-6 CASSQERVSGANVLTF TGTGCCAGCAGCCAAGAGCGGGTCTCTGGGGCCAACGTCCTGACTTTC
TRBJ2-1 NA NA TRBV5-1 CASSPTDSNEQFF TGCGCCAGCAGCCCTACCGACAGCAATGAGCAGTTCTTC
TRBJ2-7 once NA TRBV9 CASSEPHRATYEQYF TGTGCCAGCAGCGAGCCACACAGGGCGACCTACGAGCAGTACTTC
TRBJ2-3 once TRBD2 TRBV10-1 CASSVSGRAGDTQYF TGCGCCAGCAGTGTGAGCGGGAGGGCCGGTGATACGCAGTATTTT
TRBJ2-3 NA NA TRBV7-3 CASSLTPGTDTQYF TGTGCCAGCAGCTTAACCCCTGGCACAGATACGCAGTATTTT
TRBJ2-3 NA NA TRBV29-1 CSVVLGSGGDTQYF TGCAGCGTTGTTCTAGGTAGCGGTGGGGATACGCAGTATTTT
TRBJ2-1 NA TRBD2 TRBV30 CASAFSGTSDEQFF TGTGCCTCCGCGTTCTCCGGGACTAGCGATGAGCAGTTCTTC
TRBJ1-2 NA TRBD1 TRBV28 CASSLTQGRGYTF TGTGCCAGCAGTCTCACACAGGGGCGCGGCTACACCTTC
TRBJ2-5 NA NA TRBV18 CASSPIFGGSGETQYF TGTGCCAGCTCACCAATTTTTGGAGGCAGCGGGGAGACCCAGTACTTC
TRBJ2-7 NA TRBD1 TRBV5-1 CASSSGTGEAEQYF TGCGCCAGCAGCAGCGGGACAGGGGAGGCCGAGCAGTACTTC
TRBJ1-5 NA NA TRBV11-3 CASSSPSLGQPQHF TGTGCCAGCAGCTCCCCCTCCCTCGGTCAGCCCCAGCATTTT
TRBJ1-2 NA NA TRBV10-3 CAISGENYGYTF TGTGCCATCAGTGGTGAGAACTATGGCTACACCTTC
TRBJ2-7 NA NA TRBV6-5 CASSPTGPFPYEQYF TGTGCCAGCAGTCCAACAGGGCCCTTTCCATACGAGCAGTACTTC
TRBJ2-2 NA NA TRBV15 CATGARGGTGELFF TGTGCCACCGGGGCGAGGGGGGGCACCGGGGAGCTGTTTTTT
TRBJ1-5 NA NA TRBV18 CASSPVGGGQPQHF TGTGCCAGCTCACCAGTGGGGGGAGGACAGCCCCAGCATTTT
TRBJ1-1 NA NA TRBV5-6 CASSAAGARNTEAFF TGTGCCAGCAGCGCTGCAGGGGCCCGCAACACTGAAGCTTTCTTT
TRBJ2-7 NA TRBD2 TRBV4-1 CASSRLGTSGVSSYEQYF TGCGCCAGCAGCCGTCTGGGGACTAGCGGAGTCAGCTCCTACGAGCAGTACTTC
TRBJ1-6 once TRBD1 TRBV27 CASSLDRDRPSPLHF TGTGCCAGCAGTTTGGACCGGGACAGGCCTTCACCCCTCCACTTT
TRBJ2-5 NA TRBD1 TRBV2 CASSESSGGVETQYF TGTGCCAGCAGTGAAAGTTCAGGGGGCGTAGAGACCCAGTACTTC
TRBJ1-6 NA NA TRBV2 CASRGGVVGSPLHF TGTGCCAGCCGAGGGGGTGTGGTGGGTTCACCCCTCCACTTT
TRBJ1-2 NA NA TRBV28 CASSFMRNYGYTF TGTGCCAGCAGTTTTATGAGGAACTATGGCTACACCTTC
TRBJ2-2 NA TRBD1 TRBV10-3 CAISAPGQANTGELFF TGTGCCATCAGTGCTCCGGGACAGGCGAACACCGGGGAGCTGTTTTTT
TRBJ2-7 NA TRBD1 TRBV28 CASIKPGTGRYEQYF TGTGCCAGCATTAAGCCCGGGACAGGGAGGTACGAGCAGTACTTC
TRBJ2-7 NA NA TRBV19 CASSVQGYEQYF TGTGCCAGTAGTGTACAGGGCTACGAGCAGTACTTC
TRBJ2-7 NA TRBD1 TRBV9 CASSVRQGAYEQYF TGTGCCAGCAGCGTTAGGCAGGGGGCGTACGAGCAGTACTTC
TRBJ1-5 NA NA TRBV30 CACRGFGQPQHF TGTGCCTGTAGGGGTTTCGGGCAGCCCCAGCATTTT
TRBJ1-5 NA NA TRBV4-1 CASSPGTSGGQPQHF TGCGCCAGCAGCCCCGGGACTTCGGGAGGTCAGCCCCAGCATTTT
TRBJ1-2 NA NA TRBV3-1/TRBV3-2 CASSPTGGGYGYTF TGTGCCAGCAGCCCTACGGGAGGGGGCTATGGCTACACCTTC
TRBJ2-5 NA TRBD2 TRBV7-7 CASSPRGGAQETQYF TGTGCTAGCAGCCCCCGCGGGGGGGCCCAAGAGACCCAGTACTTC